Listed here are 25 T cell receptor beta chains from one sample, sequenced in a study of cytomegalovirus exposure and HLA in healthy donors. The primer mix had 60 Vbeta and 13 Jbeta primers. Only in-frame clones appear in the TCRdb table, and some are missing; sequencing was by immunoSEQ multiplex PCR. The sample includes fewer than 150,000 clones, 65% to 85% of them seen just once. Sequenced input: PBMCs. Receptor source: a man in his forties or fifties in good health and CMV-seronegative.

This chain connects TRBV9 to TRBJ2-7, with 8 bases lining up with TRBD1. This CDR3 has 15 amino acids. V gave up 1 base and J gave up 6 bases; unmatched junction bases: 9. Germline V gene data show CDR1 as SGDLS and CDR2 as YYNGEE. The CDR3 sequence: CASSVSGTGTTEQYF. CDR3 bases: TGTGCCAGCAGCGTATCCGGGACAGGAACTACCGAGCAGTACTTC.

The CDR3 DNA reads TGTGCCTGGAGTGGGTTAGGCAGGGGAAATTCACCCCTCCACTTT. This gives the protein CAWSGLGRGNSPLHF. This sequence joins TRBV30 and TRBJ1-6, with a weak D call TRBD1 (6 bases). This CDR3 has 15 residues. Germline CDR1 GTSNPN, CDR2 SVGIG (reference sequence). The germline V and J ends were trimmed by 1 base and 7 bases, with 14 bases remaining between them.

This sequence joins TRBV7-3 and TRBJ2-1, with 7 nucleotides matching TRBD1. The CDR3 is 20 amino acids. The germline CDR1 and CDR2 sequences are SGHTA and FQGTGA. With 6 bases clipped from V and 1 base from J, the junction kept 21 bases outside the gene matches. The CDR3 sequence is CASRRPRGRGGFESYNEQFF. DNA of the CDR3: TGTGCCAGCAGGCGACCCAGGGGGAGAGGAGGTTTCGAATCCTACAATGAGCAGTTCTTC.

The J gene is TRBJ1-4, the V gene TRBV19; D is ambiguous. This CDR3 has 13 amino acids. The ends were cut back, 3 bases at V and 7 bases at J, with 9 bases in the middle. Per germline, CDR1 LNHDA and CDR2 SQIVND (reference sequence). The CDR3 coding sequence is TGTGCCAGTAGTATTGCCTCGAGTGAAAAACTGTTTTTT. Protein sequence: CASSIASSEKLFF.

V and J are TRBV19 and TRBJ1-5; 9 bases map to TRBD1. The CDR3 consists of 15 residues. Germline assignment: CDR1 LNHDA and CDR2 SQIVND (reference sequence). Trimming at V came to 5 bases and at J to 2 bases, leaving 4 bases not matched to a gene. The CDR3 coding sequence is TGTGCCAGTAGTGGAGGGACAGGGCGCAATCAGCCCCAGCATTTT. Translating it yields CASSGGTGRNQPQHF.

V gene TRBV2 combines with J gene TRBJ1-5; 9 bases line up with TRBD1. Losses at the gene ends were 6 bases for V and 5 bases for J; bases not matched to a gene: 2. The CDR3 sequence is 13 residues long. CDR1 and CDR2 from the germline V gene are SNHLY and FYNNEI. CDR3 in amino acids: CASRTGGDQPQHF. Written as DNA, the CDR3 is TGTGCCAGCAGGACAGGGGGTGATCAGCCCCAGCATTTT.

The table lists this clone with a few counts. The chain carries TRBV4-2 and TRBJ1-2; perhaps TRBD1 as D (5 bases). V gave up 4 bases and J gave up 6 bases, with 12 bases separating them. The CDR3 totals 13 residues. Germline-derived CDR1 and CDR2 are LGHNA and YNFKEQ. The chain's CDR3 is CASSLGRDDGYTF. CDR3 nucleotide sequence: TGTGCCAGCAGCCTGGGGCGAGATGATGGCTACACCTTC.

The table lists this clone with a few counts. This chain connects TRBV4-3 to TRBJ2-7; D is perhaps TRBD1 (5 bases). Deletions cut 0 bases from V and 3 bases from J, with 6 bases between. Germline V gene lookup returns CDR1 LGHNA and CDR2 YSLEER. CDR3 length equals 13 residues. DNA for the CDR3: TGCGCCAGCAGCCAAGAGACAGTCTACGAGCAGTACTTC. It codes for CASSQETVYEQYF.

A note on this clone: The same CDR3 is also encoded by other DNA sequences in this sample. This chain joins TRBV13 and TRBJ2-7, with TRBD2 as a possible D gene (6 bases). The CDR3 loop spans 14 amino acids. CDR1 and CDR2 (germline): PRHDT, FYEKMQ (reference sequence). Trimming cost V 5 bases and J 0 bases, with 11 bases left between them. This CDR3 is CASSPAGLSYEQYF. The CDR3 region has the DNA TGTGCCAGCAGCCCAGCGGGCCTCTCCTACGAGCAGTACTTC.

The chain uses TRBV29-1 and TRBJ1-1; 7 nucleotides align to TRBD1. Germline trimming cut 5 bases from V and 4 bases from J; bases unmatched to any gene: 7. CDR1 and CDR2 from the germline V gene are SQVTM and ANQGSEA. The CDR3 contains 13 residues. The CDR3 reads CSVSRDSGTEAFF. CDR3 nucleotides: TGCAGCGTTTCTCGGGACAGCGGCACTGAAGCTTTCTTT.

In this sample, this clone turned up once. V is TRBV10-3 and J is TRBJ1-1; weak D call: TRBD1 (5 bases). Looked up from germline, CDR1 is ENHRY and CDR2 is SYGVKD. V was cut by 6 bases and J by 5 bases, with 16 bases left in between. The CDR3 runs 14 residues. The CDR3: CAISPSLGATEAFF. CDR3 DNA: TGTGCCATCAGCCCCTCCCTTGGGGCAACTGAAGCTTTCTTT.

The chain is built from TRBV9 and TRBJ1-5, with TRBD1 identical over 7 bases. Per the germline V gene, CDR1 is SGDLS and CDR2 is YYNGEE. After removal of 3 bases from V and 3 bases from J, the junction contained 6 bases not matched to a gene. The CDR3 has 15 residues. The CDR3 is CASSAGQTLNQPQHF. The CDR3 DNA follows: TGTGCCAGCAGCGCGGGACAGACCCTCAATCAGCCCCAGCATTTT.

This clone occurred a few times. The rearrangement uses TRBV5-6 and TRBJ1-1, with 7 bases lining up with TRBD1. V was clipped by 3 bases and J by 11 bases; unmatched bases: 7. Per germline, CDR1 SGHDT and CDR2 YYEEEE. The CDR3 contains 12 residues. Here the CDR3 reads CASSSLQGRAFF. Written as DNA, the CDR3 is TGTGCCAGCAGCTCGTTACAGGGGAGGGCTTTCTTT.

As for this clone: Additional DNA sequences in this sample encode the identical CDR3. J is TRBJ1-5 and V is TRBV7-9; a weak D match, TRBD1 (5 bases). V was cut by 5 bases and J by 0 bases, with 11 bases left in between. The CDR3 loop spans 15 amino acids. Germline V gene data show CDR1 as SEHNR and CDR2 as FQNEAQ (reference sequence). The chain's CDR3 is CASSRGGNSNQPQHF. The CDR3 DNA reads TGTGCCAGCAGCCGGGGGGGGAATAGCAATCAGCCCCAGCATTTT.

The table lists this clone with a few counts. The chain joins TRBV6-5 to TRBJ1-3; no reliable D call. Trimming took 5 bases from V and 0 from J, leaving 11 bases between them. CDR1 MNHEY and CDR2 SVGAGI come from the germline V gene. CDR3 size: 15 residues. The CDR3 region has the DNA TGTGCCAGCAGTCGTGACGGGAGCTCTGGAAACACCATATATTTT. It codes for CASSRDGSSGNTIYF.

The J gene is TRBJ1-1, the V gene TRBV7-2; TRBD1 is a possible D gene (5 bases). CDR1 SGHTA and CDR2 FQGNSA come from the germline V gene. This CDR3 is built from 12 residues. V was trimmed by 1 base and J by 10 bases, leaving 10 bases between them. The chain's CDR3 is CASSLVQGGAFF. CDR3 coding DNA: TGTGCCAGCAGCTTAGTTCAGGGTGGAGCTTTCTTT. The whole variable domain, remainder taken from reference TRBV7-2 and TRBJ1-1, is GAGVSQSPSNKVTEKGKDVELRCDPISGHTALYWYRQSLGQGLEFLIYFQGNSAPDKSGLPSDRFSAERTGGSVSTLTIQRTQQEDSAVYLCASSLVQGGAFFGQGTRLTVV.

This chain connects TRBV14 to TRBJ1-1; 7 nucleotides line up with TRBD1. With V trimmed by 2 bases and J by 4 bases, 7 bases remained unmatched. CDR1 is SGHDN, CDR2 FVKESK, per germline. This CDR3 has 15 residues. The DNA of the CDR3 is TGTGCCAGCAGCCAAAACAGGGGTGCGGCCACTGAAGCTTTCTTT. It is translated as CASSQNRGAATEAFF.

The chain has TRBV10-3 and TRBJ1-1; no clear D. Germline V gene data show CDR1 as ENHRY and CDR2 as SYGVKD. With 3 bases removed from V and 7 bases from J, the gap between germline ends came to 12 bases. The CDR3 loop spans 13 amino acids. CDR3 coding DNA: TGTGCCATCAGTGACAACGACTTACTTGAAGCTTTCTTT. As protein: CAISDNDLLEAFF.

The chain links TRBV30 to TRBJ2-3; 9 bases line up with TRBD1. V trimming: 3 bases; J trimming: 3 bases; junction bases outside the gene matches: 1. The CDR3 spans 13 residues. CDR1 is GTSNPN, CDR2 SVGIG, per germline (reference sequence). CDR3 bases: TGTGCCTGGAGGACAGGGGGAACAGATACGCAGTATTTT. Amino acid sequence: CAWRTGGTDTQYF. Using reference TRBV30 and TRBJ2-3 for the parts outside the CDR3, the full variable domain is SQTIHQWPATLVQPVGSPLSLECTVEGTSNPNLYWYRQAAGRGLQLLFYSVGIGQISSEVPQNLSASRPQDRQFILSSKKLLLSDSGFYLCAWRTGGTDTQYFGPGTRLTVL.

The J gene is TRBJ2-5, the V gene TRBV6-5; 7 nucleotides match TRBD1. Per the germline V gene, CDR1 is MNHEY and CDR2 is SVGAGI. CDR3 size: 15 residues. The V and J ends lost 6 bases and 3 bases, in that order; junction bases with no gene match: 10. The CDR3 nucleotides read TGTGCCAGCAGCCGGCGGCCCGGGACAGAAGAGACCCAGTACTTC. Its protein is CASSRRPGTEETQYF.

This chain connects TRBV29-1 to TRBJ2-1; tentatively, D is TRBD2 (6 bases). Germline V lookup: CDR1 SQVTM, CDR2 ANQGSEA. The CDR3 length is 18 residues. CDR3 in DNA: TGCAGTGCCCGAACGTGGCGGGGCCCTCTCCAGTCCTACAATGAGCAGTTCTTC. Translated: CSARTWRGPLQSYNEQFF.

This sequence joins TRBV5-6 and TRBJ1-1; no clear D gene. The CDR3 totals 12 residues. The germline V and J ends were trimmed by 4 bases and 7 bases, with 11 bases remaining between them. Germline V CDR1 and CDR2: SGHDT, YYEEEE. CDR3 sequence: CASSQRIGEAFF. Here the CDR3 DNA reads TGTGCCAGCAGCCAGAGGATCGGTGAAGCTTTCTTT. The full variable domain, rest sourced from reference TRBV5-6 and TRBJ1-1, is DAGVTQSPTHLIKTRGQQVTLRCSPKSGHDTVSWYQQALGQGPQFIFQYYEEEERQRGNFPDRFSGHQFPNYSSELNVNALLLGDSALYLCASSQRIGEAFFGQGTRLTVV.

The rearrangement links TRBV10-2 to TRBJ1-2, with 7 nucleotides matching TRBD1. The trim removed 11 bases at V and 3 bases at J, leaving 9 bases unmatched. Germline V lookup: CDR1 WSHSY, CDR2 SAAADI. The CDR3 has 13 amino acids. The CDR3 sequence: CASQGGGYYGYTF. The CDR3, as DNA: TGCGCCTCGCAGGGGGGAGGTTACTATGGCTACACCTTC.

The V call is TRBV30, the J call TRBJ2-7; no definite D call. Germline V gene sequence: CDR1 GTSNPN, CDR2 SVGIG (reference sequence). This CDR3 has 11 residues. CDR3 region: CVLGRNYEQYF. The CDR3 DNA follows: TGTGTCTTGGGCAGAAACTACGAGCAGTACTTC.

The genes are TRBV30 and TRBJ2-5; 9 nucleotides match TRBD1. CDR3 length: 14 amino acids. The ends lost 3 bases at V and 11 bases at J; junction bases unmatched: 13. Germline V gives CDR1 GTSNPN, CDR2 SVGIG (reference sequence). The CDR3 DNA reads TGTGCCTGGAGCCCCGGGGGACAGGGTTACTCTCAGTACTTC. Residues: CAWSPGGQGYSQYF.